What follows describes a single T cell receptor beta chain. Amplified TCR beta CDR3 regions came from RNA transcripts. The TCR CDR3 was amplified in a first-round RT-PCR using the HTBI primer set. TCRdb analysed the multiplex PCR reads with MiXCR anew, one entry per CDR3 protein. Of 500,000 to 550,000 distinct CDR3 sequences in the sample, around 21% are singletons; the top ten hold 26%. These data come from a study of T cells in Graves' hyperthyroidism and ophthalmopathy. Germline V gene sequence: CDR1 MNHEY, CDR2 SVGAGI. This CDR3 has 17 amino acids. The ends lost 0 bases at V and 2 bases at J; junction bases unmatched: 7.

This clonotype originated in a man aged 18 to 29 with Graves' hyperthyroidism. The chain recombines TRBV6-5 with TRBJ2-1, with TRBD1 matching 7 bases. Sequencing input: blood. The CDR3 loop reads CASSYSTEQGAYNEQFF. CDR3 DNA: TGTGCCAGCAGTTACTCGACGGAGCAGGGGGCCTACAATGAGCAGTTCTTC.